Reported below is one TCR beta chain. This record belongs to a study of CD8 T cells in Susac syndrome. There are 15 residues in the CDR3. Germline lookup yields CDR1 SEHNR and CDR2 FQNEAQ (reference sequence). Trimming took off 4 bases at V and 5 bases at J, with 14 bases between the two ends. An amount of RNA that ranged from roughly 0.45 to 1 ug was reverse transcribed with random hexamers. The TCR beta CDR3 was amplified by immunoSEQ multiplex PCR across 54 Vbeta, 13 Jbeta. A single record per CDR3 protein comes from TCRdb applying MiXCR to the immunoSEQ multiplex PCR reads. The table shows 250,000 to 300,000 distinct CDR3 sequences, with 85% occurring only once.

This clonotype was obtained from a human donor with multiple sclerosis. Specimen: CD8+ T cells from PBMCs. The chain employs TRBV7-9 and TRBJ2-2; D call uncertain. The CDR3 DNA sequence: TGTGCCAGCAGCTCACCTATTCCTGTAACCGGGGAGCTGTTTTTT. Translating it yields CASSSPIPVTGELFF. The complete variable domain, with remaining parts taken from reference TRBV7-9 and TRBJ2-2, reads DTGVSQNPRHKITKRGQNVTFRCDPISEHNRLYWYRQTLGQGPEFLTYFQNEAQLEKSRLLSDRFSAERPKGSFSTLEIQRTEQGDSAMYLCASSSPIPVTGELFFGEGSRLTVL.